This T cell receptor beta chain was documented in a study of PD-L1 blockade in urothelial cancer. General study findings and limits: Durable-benefit patients showed greater tumor-associated blood clone expansion at 3 weeks.

The CDR3 runs to 15 residues. V was clipped by 7 bases and J by 7 bases, with 23 bases between them. The germline CDR1 and CDR2 sequences are SGHKS and YYEKEE (reference sequence). As for time point: pretreatment peripheral blood. Measured with immunoSEQ multiplex PCR; TCRdb has only the in-frame clones, and not every one. The sample includes roughly 49,000 clones, 70% to 90% of them seen just once. On this clone: Its target is unknown.

This clonotype originated in a man in his fifties or sixties with urothelial cancer. This material consisted of PBMCs, taken around atezolizumab (anti-PD-L1) treatment. This chain joins TRBV5-5 and TRBJ1-1; maybe TRBD1 (6 bases). CDR3 bases: TGTGCCAGCTCTTGGTCGGTGTCAGGGGCGGGTGAAGCTTTCTTT. Amino acids: CASSWSVSGAGEAFF.